The source of this T cell receptor beta chain is a study of T cells expressing NK-cell markers. Study-wide context: With respect to HCMV, most of the eight sequenced donors were seropositive, and one was seronegative.

From the 5' RACE reads, TCRdb lists one entry per CDR3 protein and no DNA. This specimen shows roughly 350,000 distinct CDR3 sequences; the ten leading clones hold 5.2%. CDR1 and CDR2 from the germline V gene are WSHSY and SAAADI. The CDR3 spans 15 residues. V gene TRBV10-2 combines with J gene TRBJ2-4. The clonotype originates from a man aged 18-69 years in good health. The specimen was blood T cells: a sorted CD56 or NKG2C T cell subset, CD4+ or CD8+ T cells, or bulk PBMC T cells (not recorded which). Here the CDR3 reads CASSELGLAKNIQYF.